The rows below give T cell receptor beta chains drawn from one sample of a study of cytomegalovirus exposure and HLA in healthy donors. Sequenced by immunoSEQ multiplex PCR; TCRdb stores in-frame clones only, minus some. The repertoire holds some 150,000 clones, with around 80% as singletons. Sequencing used PBMCs. These receptors were collected from a woman between 35 and 50 years old in good health and CMV-seropositive. CDR3s include the opening cysteine and the closing phenylalanine or tryptophan. The D gene is left open where the match is weak. The listing skips clone size in some rows; elsewhere it reads once, few, many or a size class.

j_call,v_call,d_call,clone_size,cdr3_aa,cdr3_nt
TRBJ2-7,TRBV28,NA,NA,CASSPQVYEQYF,TGTGCCAGCAGTCCTCAGGTTTACGAGCAGTACTTC
TRBJ2-2,TRBV19,NA,NA,CASHHDGDTGELFF,TGTGCCAGCCACCACGACGGGGACACCGGGGAGCTGTTTTTT
TRBJ2-7,TRBV7-9,NA,once,CASSLDLVSYEQYF,TGTGCCAGCAGCTTAGACTTGGTCTCCTACGAGCAGTACTTC
TRBJ1-4,TRBV19,TRBD1,NA,CASSDRGRHEKLFF,TGTGCCAGTAGCGACAGGGGGCGACATGAAAAACTGTTTTTT
TRBJ2-7,TRBV5-1,TRBD2,NA,CASSRTSGSYEQYF,TGCGCCAGCAGCAGGACTAGCGGGAGTTACGAGCAGTACTTC
TRBJ1-3,TRBV28,NA,NA,CASISTGYSGNTIYF,TGTGCCAGCATTAGCACAGGCTACTCTGGAAACACCATATATTTT
TRBJ1-2,TRBV4-1,NA,NA,CASSTHWLPGQGTTLTYGYTF,TGCGCCAGCAGCACTCACTGGCTACCTGGGCAGGGGACGACTTTAACCTATGGCTACACCTTC
TRBJ1-1,TRBV9,NA,NA,CASSETPGADTEAFF,TGTGCCAGCAGCGAGACGCCGGGAGCTGACACTGAAGCTTTCTTT
TRBJ2-7,TRBV7-9,NA,NA,CASSLEGEGGEQYF,TGTGCCAGCAGCTTAGAGGGGGAGGGGGGCGAGCAGTACTTC
TRBJ2-1,TRBV25-1,TRBD2,NA,CASSEAGKRERLGSEQFF,TGTGCCAGCAGTGAAGCAGGGAAGCGGGAAAGGTTAGGAAGTGAGCAGTTCTTC
TRBJ1-2,TRBV27,NA,NA,CASKKKPAGNYGYTF,TGTGCCAGCAAAAAAAAACCCGCAGGCAACTATGGCTACACCTTC
TRBJ1-5,TRBV28,NA,NA,CASSLSGAGNQPQHF,TGTGCCAGCAGTTTATCCGGTGCGGGAAATCAGCCCCAGCATTTT
TRBJ2-1,TRBV7-6,TRBD1,NA,CASSFGTGGNEQFF,TGTGCCAGCAGCTTCGGGACAGGGGGAAATGAGCAGTTCTTC
TRBJ1-5,TRBV27,TRBD1,once,CASSPKRGRGNQPQHF,TGTGCCAGCAGCCCCAAAAGGGGGCGCGGCAATCAGCCCCAGCATTTT
TRBJ2-1,TRBV7-6,TRBD2,NA,CASSSVAGAANEQFF,TGTGCCAGCAGCTCAGTAGCGGGAGCTGCAAATGAGCAGTTCTTC
TRBJ2-1,TRBV27,NA,NA,CASSLNNYNEQFF,TGTGCCAGCAGTTTAAATAATTACAATGAGCAGTTCTTC
TRBJ2-7,TRBV11-3,NA,NA,CASSPGTEQYF,TGTGCCAGCAGCCCCGGGACAGAGCAGTACTTC
TRBJ1-5,TRBV18,NA,NA,CASSPGPYSNQPQHF,TGTGCCAGCTCACCAGGGCCGTATAGCAATCAGCCCCAGCATTTT
TRBJ2-1,TRBV29-1,TRBD2,NA,CSVEDWESSGYLYNEQFF,TGCAGCGTTGAAGATTGGGAGAGTAGCGGGTACCTCTACAATGAGCAGTTCTTC
TRBJ2-1,TRBV9,NA,NA,CASSAGSGVYNEQFF,TGTGCCAGCTCTGCGGGGTCGGGAGTCTACAATGAGCAGTTCTTC
TRBJ2-3,TRBV28,TRBD2,NA,CASSFLASGRRGTTDTQYF,TGTGCCAGCAGTTTTCTGGCTAGCGGGCGAAGGGGGACCACAGATACGCAGTATTTT
TRBJ2-3,TRBV6-6,NA,NA,CASIYLAVASTDTQYF,TGTGCCAGCATCTACCTGGCGGTCGCTAGCACAGATACGCAGTATTTT
TRBJ2-7,TRBV18,TRBD1,NA,CASSPDRVSDEQYF,TGTGCCAGCTCACCGGACAGGGTCTCGGACGAGCAGTACTTC
TRBJ2-7,TRBV5-1,TRBD2,NA,CASSLGAGGRTYEQYF,TGCGCCAGCAGCTTGGGAGCGGGCGGGAGGACCTACGAGCAGTACTTC
TRBJ2-1,TRBV29-1,TRBD1,NA,CSGAGQGEREQFF,TGCAGCGGGGCAGGACAGGGGGAGCGTGAGCAGTTCTTC
TRBJ2-3,TRBV7-9,TRBD2,NA,CASSPSGLATDTQYF,TGTGCCAGCAGCCCCTCGGGACTAGCGACAGATACGCAGTATTTT
TRBJ2-5,TRBV19,TRBD2,NA,CASSWSSGETQYF,TGTGCCAGTAGTTGGTCTAGCGGAGAGACCCAGTACTTC
TRBJ2-7,TRBV4-1,TRBD1,NA,CASSQGTGGSYEQYF,TGCGCCAGCAGCCAGGGGACAGGGGGCTCCTACGAGCAGTACTTC
TRBJ2-1,TRBV27,TRBD1,NA,CASSSLRGLEQFF,TGTGCCAGCAGTTCTCTTAGGGGGCTTGAGCAGTTCTTC
TRBJ1-2,TRBV9,NA,NA,CASSPTSGWEGDGYTF,TGTGCCAGCAGCCCTACATCTGGGTGGGAGGGCGATGGCTACACCTTC
TRBJ2-7,TRBV7-9,TRBD2,NA,CAASKAPSGRAKDEQYF,TGTGCCGCTTCGAAGGCTCCGAGCGGGAGGGCCAAGGACGAGCAGTACTTC
TRBJ2-5,TRBV15,TRBD2,NA,CATSRAQAGGEETQYF,TGTGCCACCAGCAGAGCTCAAGCGGGAGGGGAAGAGACCCAGTACTTC
TRBJ2-7,TRBV5-8,NA,NA,CASLFGEQYF,TGTGCCAGCCTGTTCGGCGAGCAGTACTTC
TRBJ1-1,TRBV21-1,NA,NA,CASSFAENTEAFF,TGTGCCAGCAGCTTCGCGGAGAACACTGAAGCTTTCTTT
TRBJ2-5,TRBV5-8,TRBD2,NA,CASSRYGTSEQETQYF,TGTGCCAGCAGCCGATACGGAACTAGCGAACAAGAGACCCAGTACTTC
TRBJ2-5,TRBV2,NA,NA,CASRYQVLETQYF,TGTGCCAGCAGGTACCAGGTTCTGGAGACCCAGTACTTC
TRBJ2-1,TRBV27,TRBD2,NA,CASSRGGNEQFF,TGTGCCAGCAGTCGCGGGGGCAATGAGCAGTTCTTC
TRBJ1-3,TRBV9,NA,NA,CASSVGEGPGNTIYF,TGTGCCAGCAGCGTGGGAGAAGGCCCTGGAAACACCATATATTTT
TRBJ2-3,TRBV18,NA,NA,CASSPSGATDTQYF,TGTGCCAGCTCACCATCGGGAGCCACAGATACGCAGTATTTT
TRBJ1-1,TRBV4-2,NA,few,CASSPSTVNTEAFF,TGTGCCAGCAGCCCTTCGACAGTGAACACTGAAGCTTTCTTT
TRBJ2-2,TRBV28,NA,NA,CASKRQANTGELFF,TGTGCCAGCAAGAGACAGGCGAACACCGGGGAGCTGTTTTTT
TRBJ1-2,TRBV7-8,NA,NA,CASSLQGSYGYTF,TGTGCCAGCAGCTTACAGGGATCCTATGGCTACACCTTC
TRBJ2-3,TRBV29-1,TRBD2,NA,CSVVTGREGTDTQYF,TGCAGCGTTGTTACCGGGAGGGAGGGAACAGATACGCAGTATTTT
TRBJ2-2,TRBV27,NA,NA,CASSRLFGNTGELFF,TGTGCCAGCAGCCGACTATTCGGGAACACCGGGGAGCTGTTTTTT
TRBJ1-2,TRBV10-2,TRBD1,NA,CASSIDRVGGYTF,TGCGCCAGCAGCATTGACAGGGTAGGAGGCTACACCTTC
TRBJ1-5,TRBV19,TRBD1,NA,CASWDRLGQPQHF,TGTGCCAGTTGGGACAGGTTAGGTCAGCCCCAGCATTTT